These 16 T cell receptor beta chains were all obtained from the same sample, sequenced in a study of blood T cell repertoires in COVID-19. TCRdb's table, derived via immunoSEQ multiplex PCR, lists solely in-frame clones and lacks some. In the table there are around 130,000 clones, 75% to 90% of which are singletons. Sequences were obtained from PBMCs or T cells enriched from blood (not recorded which). These receptors all stem from a woman in her 50s who had recovered from COVID-19.

J is TRBJ2-7 and V is TRBV5-6, with 8 bases lining up with TRBD1. This CDR3 is built from 16 residues. Unmatched junction bases numbered 7, after V lost 2 bases and J lost 0 bases. Germline CDR1 and CDR2: SGHDT and YYEEEE. DNA for the CDR3: TGTGCCAGCAGCTTTTGGGACAGGAGGAGCTCCTACGAGCAGTACTTC. Amino acid sequence: CASSFWDRRSSYEQYF.

For the CDR3, the DNA is TGTGCCAGCGGTGACACCTTCAACGAGCAGTACTTC. Translation: CASGDTFNEQYF. The J gene is TRBJ2-7, the V gene TRBV27, with D unclear. CDR1 is MNHEY and CDR2 is SMNVEV in the germline V gene (reference sequence). This CDR3 spans 12 amino acids. Trimming shortened V by 8 bases and J by 5 bases, and 13 bases separated the two germline ends.

J is TRBJ2-7 and V is TRBV30; TRBD1 might be the D (6 bases). CDR1 is GTSNPN, CDR2 SVGIG, per germline (reference sequence). V lost 2 bases and J 1 base, leaving 12 bases between the germline ends. This CDR3 has 14 residues. CDR3 in amino acids: CAWSPLGQSYEQYF. The DNA of the CDR3 is TGTGCCTGGAGTCCTCTTGGACAGTCCTACGAGCAGTACTTC. The full variable domain, completed using reference TRBV30 and TRBJ2-7, is SQTIHQWPATLVQPVGSPLSLECTVEGTSNPNLYWYRQAAGRGLQLLFYSVGIGQISSEVPQNLSASRPQDRQFILSSKKLLLSDSGFYLCAWSPLGQSYEQYFGPGTRLTVT.

The chain uses TRBV7-2 and TRBJ2-2, with 7 bases that match TRBD1. This CDR3 comprises 14 residues. V was clipped by 8 bases and J by 4 bases; unmatched bases: 7. CDR1 and CDR2 (germline): SGHTA, FQGNSA. The CDR3 region has the DNA TGTGCCAGCCGAAAGACAGGGCCCACCGGGGAGCTGTTTTTT. Translated: CASRKTGPTGELFF.

The chain couples TRBV7-9 to TRBJ2-1; 9 nucleotides agree with TRBD2. Germline V CDR1 and CDR2: SEHNR, FQNEAQ (reference sequence). The CDR3 is made up of 15 amino acids. V lost 5 bases, J lost 6 bases, and 8 bases stayed unmatched. The CDR3 spells CASSPGTSIRNEQFF. As DNA, the CDR3 is TGTGCCAGCAGCCCCGGGACTAGCATTCGCAATGAGCAGTTCTTC.

Only a few counts were recorded for this clone. The chain carries TRBV5-1 and TRBJ2-3; D possibly corresponds to TRBD1 (7 bases). V was pared by 4 bases and J by 1 base, with 13 bases between. CDR3 length: 15 amino acids. Germline V gives CDR1 SGHRS, CDR2 YFSETQ. DNA for the CDR3: TGCGCCAGCAGCGCGGGACAGCAAGGCACAGATACGCAGTATTTT. The encoded protein is CASSAGQQGTDTQYF.

The V call is TRBV7-6, the J call TRBJ2-3, with 12 nucleotides matching TRBD2. V lost 3 bases to trimming and J lost 4 bases; unmatched junction nucleotides: 2. This CDR3 contains 15 residues. Germline V gene lookup returns CDR1 SGHVS and CDR2 FNYEAQ. This CDR3 reads CASSLTSGGADTQYF. The DNA of the CDR3 is TGTGCCAGCAGCTTGACTAGCGGGGGCGCAGATACGCAGTATTTT.

This sequence joins TRBV30 and TRBJ1-5, with 10 bases lining up with TRBD1. This CDR3 contains 15 residues. Germline CDR1 and CDR2: GTSNPN and SVGIG (reference sequence). The trim removed 3 bases at V and 3 bases at J, leaving 5 bases unmatched. The CDR3 loop is CAWRPGTGANQPQHF. CDR3 bases: TGTGCCTGGAGGCCAGGGACAGGGGCCAATCAGCCCCAGCATTTT.

The CDR3 DNA reads TGTGCCAGCATAGACAGGTCGAACACTGAAGCTTTCTTT. Protein sequence: CASIDRSNTEAFF. The chain uses TRBV6-5 and TRBJ1-1; TRBD1 is a possible D gene (6 bases). The CDR3 runs to 13 residues. Trimming removed 7 bases from V and 1 base from J, with 10 bases in between. Germline V gene data show CDR1 as MNHEY and CDR2 as SVGAGI.

This chain uses TRBV27 with TRBJ1-1; possible D gene TRBD1, 6 bases. V was clipped by 4 bases and J by 1 base, with 7 bases between them. Germline loops: CDR1 MNHEY, CDR2 SMNVEV (reference sequence). The CDR3 runs to 13 residues. The CDR3 is CASSWGQNTEAFF. CDR3 nucleotide sequence: TGTGCCAGCAGTTGGGGACAGAACACTGAAGCTTTCTTT.

The rearrangement uses TRBV11-3 and TRBJ2-2; TRBD2 matches 13 bases. Germline lookup yields CDR1 SGHNT and CDR2 YENEEA. V shed 5 bases and J 0 bases; nucleotides not matched to a gene: 3. This CDR3 is built from 17 residues. The CDR3 protein is CASSPTSGGPNTGELFF. CDR3 in DNA: TGTGCCAGCAGCCCGACTAGCGGGGGGCCGAACACCGGGGAGCTGTTTTTT.

This clone was observed a single time. The chain is built from TRBV9 and TRBJ2-1; 8 bases are shared with TRBD2. This CDR3 spans 16 amino acids. The ends lost 1 base at V and 7 bases at J; junction bases unmatched: 10. Looked up from germline, CDR1 is SGDLS and CDR2 is YYNGEE. CDR3 sequence: CASSVRAGVGINEQFF. For the CDR3, the DNA is TGTGCCAGCAGCGTAAGAGCGGGGGTTGGGATAAATGAGCAGTTCTTC.

This chain uses TRBV5-6 with TRBJ1-4, with a tentative D call TRBD1 (5 bases). Germline lookup yields CDR1 SGHDT and CDR2 YYEEEE. The CDR3 sequence is 13 residues long. V was trimmed by 6 bases and J by 8 bases, leaving 14 bases between them. CDR3 residues: CASNFPGGEKLFF. The CDR3 bases are TGTGCCAGCAACTTCCCTGGGGGGGAAAAACTGTTTTTT.

The V gene is TRBV7-2, the J gene TRBJ2-7, with unresolved D. CDR1 is SGHTA, CDR2 FQGNSA, per germline. The CDR3 sequence is 13 residues long. The V end lost 1 base, the J end lost 0 bases, and 4 bases lay between the germline ends. The CDR3 DNA reads TGTGCCAGCAGCTTAGGTCACTCCTACGAGCAGTACTTC. Its translation: CASSLGHSYEQYF.

The chain couples TRBV5-6 to TRBJ1-2, with D unresolved. CDR3 length: 12 amino acids. The germline gives CDR1 SGHDT, CDR2 YYEEEE. V was trimmed by 4 bases and J by 7 bases, leaving 11 bases between them. The CDR3 DNA sequence: TGTGCCAGCAGCCCGTCGACAACTGGCTACACCTTC. It encodes CASSPSTTGYTF.

The chain has TRBV5-1 and TRBJ2-7; tentative D call: TRBD1 (5 bases). The CDR3 loop spans 14 amino acids. CDR1 and CDR2 from the germline V gene are SGHRS and YFSETQ. Trimming stripped 4 bases from V and 1 base from J, with 12 bases between. CDR3 sequence: CASSPTAGSYEQYF. For the CDR3, the DNA is TGCGCCAGCAGCCCCACGGCAGGGTCCTACGAGCAGTACTTC. Full variable domain (remainder filled in from reference TRBV5-1 and TRBJ2-7): KAGVTQTPRYLIKTRGQQVTLSCSPISGHRSVSWYQQTPGQGLQFLFEYFSETQRNKGNFPGRFSGRQFSNSRSEMNVSTLELGDSALYLCASSPTAGSYEQYFGPGTRLTVT.